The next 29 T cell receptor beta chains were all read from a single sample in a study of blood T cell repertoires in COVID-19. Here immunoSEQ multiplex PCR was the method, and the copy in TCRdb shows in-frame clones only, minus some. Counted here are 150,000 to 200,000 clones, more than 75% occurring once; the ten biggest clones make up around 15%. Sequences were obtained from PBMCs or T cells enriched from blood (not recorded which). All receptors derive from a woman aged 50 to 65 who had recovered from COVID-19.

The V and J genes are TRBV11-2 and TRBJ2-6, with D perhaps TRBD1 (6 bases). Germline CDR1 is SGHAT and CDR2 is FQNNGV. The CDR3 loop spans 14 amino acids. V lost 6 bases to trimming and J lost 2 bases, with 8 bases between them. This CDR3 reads CASSYRAGANVLTF. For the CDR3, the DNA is TGTGCCAGCAGTTACAGGGCTGGGGCCAACGTCCTGACTTTC.

Here the CDR3 DNA reads TGCAGCGTATCCGCGGGTAAAGGGCGCTACGAGCAGTACTTC. This codes for CSVSAGKGRYEQYF. This sequence joins TRBV29-1 and TRBJ2-7; D is perhaps TRBD2 (5 bases). Trimming removed 6 bases at V and 3 bases at J, with 18 bases between. CDR1 is SQVTM, CDR2 ANQGSEA, per germline. This CDR3 comprises 14 residues.

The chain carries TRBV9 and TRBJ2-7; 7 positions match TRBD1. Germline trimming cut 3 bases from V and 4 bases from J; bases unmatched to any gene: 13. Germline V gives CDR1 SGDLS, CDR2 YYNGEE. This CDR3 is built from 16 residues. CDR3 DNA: TGTGCCAGCAGCGGATACACGACAGGGTCACCATACGAGCAGTACTTC. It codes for CASSGYTTGSPYEQYF.

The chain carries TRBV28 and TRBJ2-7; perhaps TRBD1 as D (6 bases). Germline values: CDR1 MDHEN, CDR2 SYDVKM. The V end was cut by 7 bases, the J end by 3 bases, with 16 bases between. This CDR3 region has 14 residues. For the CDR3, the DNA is TGTGCCAGCACCCGACAGGTGACGAACTACGAGCAGTACTTC. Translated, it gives CASTRQVTNYEQYF.

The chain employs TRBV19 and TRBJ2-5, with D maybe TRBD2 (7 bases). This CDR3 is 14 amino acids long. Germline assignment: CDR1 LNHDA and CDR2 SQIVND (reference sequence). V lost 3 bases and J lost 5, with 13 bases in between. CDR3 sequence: CASSIGGRGETQYF. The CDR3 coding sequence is TGTGCCAGTAGTATCGGTGGGAGGGGGGAGACCCAGTACTTC.

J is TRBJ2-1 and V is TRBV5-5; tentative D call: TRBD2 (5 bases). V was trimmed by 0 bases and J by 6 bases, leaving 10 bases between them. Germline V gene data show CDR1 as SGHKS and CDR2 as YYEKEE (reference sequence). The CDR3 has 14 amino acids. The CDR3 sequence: CASSLASAGNEQFF. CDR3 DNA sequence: TGTGCCAGCAGCTTGGCCTCGGCGGGCAATGAGCAGTTCTTC.

The DNA for the CDR3 is TGCGCCAGCAGATGGACACCAACTAATGAAAAACTGTTTTTT. Encoded protein: CASRWTPTNEKLFF. The chain uses TRBV5-1 and TRBJ1-4; a weak D match, TRBD1 (5 bases). V dropped 5 bases and J dropped 0 bases, with 8 bases sitting between them. The germline V gene has CDR1 SGHRS and CDR2 YFSETQ. The CDR3 totals 14 residues. Full variable domain (outside the CDR3, taken from reference TRBV5-1 and TRBJ1-4): KAGVTQTPRYLIKTRGQQVTLSCSPISGHRSVSWYQQTPGQGLQFLFEYFSETQRNKGNFPGRFSGRQFSNSRSEMNVSTLELGDSALYLCASRWTPTNEKLFFGSGTQLSVL.

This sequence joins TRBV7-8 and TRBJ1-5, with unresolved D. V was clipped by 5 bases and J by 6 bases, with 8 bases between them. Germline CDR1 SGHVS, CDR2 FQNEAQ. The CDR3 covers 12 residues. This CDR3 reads CASSPSSQPQHF. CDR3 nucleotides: TGTGCCAGCAGCCCCTCGTCTCAGCCCCAGCATTTT.

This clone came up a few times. The chain's CDR3 is CASSSRDRGSTDTQYF. CDR3 DNA sequence: TGCGCCAGCAGCTCCCGGGACAGGGGTAGCACAGATACGCAGTATTTT. This rearrangement joins TRBV5-1 to TRBJ2-3; 10 bases align to TRBD1. The junction had 4 bases not matched to a gene; V was cut back by 3 bases and J by 0 bases. The CDR3 sequence is 16 residues long. Germline CDR1 and CDR2: SGHRS and YFSETQ.

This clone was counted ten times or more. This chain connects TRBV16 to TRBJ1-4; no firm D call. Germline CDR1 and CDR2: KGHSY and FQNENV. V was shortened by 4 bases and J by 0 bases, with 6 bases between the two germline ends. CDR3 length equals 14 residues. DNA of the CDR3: TGTGCCAGCAGCCTGGGCGCAACTAATGAAAAACTGTTTTTT. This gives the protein CASSLGATNEKLFF.

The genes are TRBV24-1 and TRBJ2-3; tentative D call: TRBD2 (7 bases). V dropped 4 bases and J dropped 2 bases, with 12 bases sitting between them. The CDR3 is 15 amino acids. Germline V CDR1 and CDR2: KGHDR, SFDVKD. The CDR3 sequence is CATSDPRGATDTQYF. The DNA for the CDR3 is TGTGCCACCAGTGACCCTCGGGGGGCCACAGATACGCAGTATTTT.

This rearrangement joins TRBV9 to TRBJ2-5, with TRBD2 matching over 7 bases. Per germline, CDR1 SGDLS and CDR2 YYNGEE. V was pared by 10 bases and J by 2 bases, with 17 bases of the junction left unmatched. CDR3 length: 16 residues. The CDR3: CAGRVGTPIIQETQYF. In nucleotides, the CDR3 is TGTGCCGGGAGGGTCGGGACCCCTATTATTCAAGAGACCCAGTACTTC.

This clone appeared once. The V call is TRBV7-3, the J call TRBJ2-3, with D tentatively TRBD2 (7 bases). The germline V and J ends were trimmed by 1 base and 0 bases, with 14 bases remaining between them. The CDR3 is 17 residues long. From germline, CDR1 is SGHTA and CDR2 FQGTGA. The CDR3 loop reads CASSLSGGVPSTDTQYF. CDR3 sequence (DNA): TGTGCCAGCAGCTTAAGCGGGGGCGTTCCTAGCACAGATACGCAGTATTTT. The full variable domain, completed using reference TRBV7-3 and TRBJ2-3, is GAGVSQTPSNKVTEKGKYVELRCDPISGHTALYWYRQSLGQGPEFLIYFQGTGAADDSGLPNDRFFAVRPEGSVSTLKIQRTERGDSAVYLCASSLSGGVPSTDTQYFGPGTRLTVL.

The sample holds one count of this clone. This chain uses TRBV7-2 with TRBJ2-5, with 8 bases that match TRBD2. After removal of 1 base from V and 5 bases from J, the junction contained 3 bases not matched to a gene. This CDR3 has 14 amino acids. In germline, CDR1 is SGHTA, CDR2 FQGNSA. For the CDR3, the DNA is TGTGCCAGCAGCTTAGTTAGCGGGACGGAGACCCAGTACTTC. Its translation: CASSLVSGTETQYF.

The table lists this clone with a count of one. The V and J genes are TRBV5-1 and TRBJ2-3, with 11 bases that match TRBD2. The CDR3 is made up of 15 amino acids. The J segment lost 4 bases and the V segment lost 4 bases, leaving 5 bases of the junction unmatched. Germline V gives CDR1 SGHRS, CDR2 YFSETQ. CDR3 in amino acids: CASSVLAGVADTQYF. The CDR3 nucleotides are TGCGCCAGCAGCGTACTAGCGGGAGTGGCAGATACGCAGTATTTT.

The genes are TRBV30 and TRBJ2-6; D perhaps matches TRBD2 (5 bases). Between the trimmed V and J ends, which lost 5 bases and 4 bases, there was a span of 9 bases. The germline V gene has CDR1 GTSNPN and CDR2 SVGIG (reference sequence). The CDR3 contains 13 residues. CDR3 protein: CAWQRSGANVLTF. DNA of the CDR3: TGTGCCTGGCAGCGGAGCGGGGCCAACGTCCTGACTTTC. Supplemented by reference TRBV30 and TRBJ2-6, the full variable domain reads SQTIHQWPATLVQPVGSPLSLECTVEGTSNPNLYWYRQAAGRGLQLLFYSVGIGQISSEVPQNLSASRPQDRQFILSSKKLLLSDSGFYLCAWQRSGANVLTFGAGSRLTVL.

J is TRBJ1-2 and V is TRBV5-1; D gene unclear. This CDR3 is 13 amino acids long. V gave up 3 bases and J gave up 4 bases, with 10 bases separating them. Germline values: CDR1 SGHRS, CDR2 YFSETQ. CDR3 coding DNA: TGCGCCAGCAGCTCGCAGTACCTCTATGGCTACACCTTC. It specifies CASSSQYLYGYTF.

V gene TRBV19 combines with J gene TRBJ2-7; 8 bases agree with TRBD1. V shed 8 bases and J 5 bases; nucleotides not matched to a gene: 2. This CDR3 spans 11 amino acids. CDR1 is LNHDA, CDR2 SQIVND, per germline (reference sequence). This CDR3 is CASRQGNEQYF. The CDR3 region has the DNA TGTGCCAGTCGACAGGGGAACGAGCAGTACTTC. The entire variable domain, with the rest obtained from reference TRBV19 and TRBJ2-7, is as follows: DGGITQSPKYLFRKEGQNVTLSCEQNLNHDAMYWYRQDPGQGLRLIYYSQIVNDFQKGDIAEGYSVSREKKESFPLTVTSAQKNPTAFYLCASRQGNEQYFGPGTRLTVT.

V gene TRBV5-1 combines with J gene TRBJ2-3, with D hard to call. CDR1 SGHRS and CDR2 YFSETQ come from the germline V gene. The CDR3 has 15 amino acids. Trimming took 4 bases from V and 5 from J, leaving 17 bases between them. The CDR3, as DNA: TGCGCCAGCAGCCCAAACATTAATGCAGGAGATACGCAGTATTTT. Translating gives CASSPNINAGDTQYF.

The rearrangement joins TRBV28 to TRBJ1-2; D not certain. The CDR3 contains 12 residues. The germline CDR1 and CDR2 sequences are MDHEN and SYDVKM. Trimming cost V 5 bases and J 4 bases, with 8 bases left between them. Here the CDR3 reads CASSPAGYGYTF. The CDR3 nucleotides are TGTGCCAGCAGTCCAGCGGGCTATGGCTACACCTTC.

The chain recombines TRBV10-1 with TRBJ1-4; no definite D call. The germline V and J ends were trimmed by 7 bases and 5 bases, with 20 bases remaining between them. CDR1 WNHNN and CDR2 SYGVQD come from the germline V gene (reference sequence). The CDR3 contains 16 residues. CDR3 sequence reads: CASTPLTRDRNEKLFF. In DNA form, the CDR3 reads TGCGCCAGCACCCCCTTGACCCGGGATAGGAATGAAAAACTGTTTTTT.

CDR3 nucleotide sequence: TGTGCCAGCAGCCCTCGGACCGGGACCTACGAGCAGTACTTC. Residues: CASSPRTGTYEQYF. The chain is built from TRBV3-1 (or the pseudogene TRBV3-2) and TRBJ2-7; TRBD2 is a possible D gene (5 bases). Trimming cost V 4 bases and J 2 bases, with 12 bases left between them. CDR1 LGHDT and CDR2 YNNKEL come from the germline V gene (reference sequence). CDR3 size: 14 residues.

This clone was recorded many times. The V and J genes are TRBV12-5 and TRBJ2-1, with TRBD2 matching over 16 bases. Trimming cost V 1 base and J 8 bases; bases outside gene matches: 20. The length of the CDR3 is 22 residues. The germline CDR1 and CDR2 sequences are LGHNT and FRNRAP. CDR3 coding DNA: TGTGCTAGTGGTTTGGCCCACGTAATTCCGGGACTAGCGGGAGGGACCGTCGATGAGCAGTTCTTC. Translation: CASGLAHVIPGLAGGTVDEQFF.

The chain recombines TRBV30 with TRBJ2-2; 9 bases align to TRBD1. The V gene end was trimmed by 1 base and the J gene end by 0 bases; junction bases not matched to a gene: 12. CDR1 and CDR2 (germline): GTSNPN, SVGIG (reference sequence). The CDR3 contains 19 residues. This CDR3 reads CAWSGRPGQGISNTGELFF. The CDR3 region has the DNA TGTGCCTGGAGTGGGCGACCGGGACAGGGAATTTCGAACACCGGGGAGCTGTTTTTT.

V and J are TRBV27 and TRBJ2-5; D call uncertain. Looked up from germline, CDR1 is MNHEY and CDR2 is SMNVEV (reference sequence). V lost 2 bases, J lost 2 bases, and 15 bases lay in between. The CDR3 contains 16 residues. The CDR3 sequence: CASSLGNARGQETQYF. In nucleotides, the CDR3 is TGTGCCAGCAGTTTAGGAAACGCTCGAGGACAAGAGACCCAGTACTTC.

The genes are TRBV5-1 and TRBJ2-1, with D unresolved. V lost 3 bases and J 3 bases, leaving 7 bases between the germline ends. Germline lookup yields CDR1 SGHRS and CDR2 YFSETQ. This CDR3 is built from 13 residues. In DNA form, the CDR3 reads TGCGCCAGCAGCTCTATAGTCTACAATGAGCAGTTCTTC. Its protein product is CASSSIVYNEQFF.

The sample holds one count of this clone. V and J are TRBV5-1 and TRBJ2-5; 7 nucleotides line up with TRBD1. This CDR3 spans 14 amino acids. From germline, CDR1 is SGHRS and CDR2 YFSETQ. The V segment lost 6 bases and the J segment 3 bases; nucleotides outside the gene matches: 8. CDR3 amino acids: CASKWTGFEETQYF. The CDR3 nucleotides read TGCGCCAGCAAGTGGACAGGCTTTGAAGAGACCCAGTACTTC.

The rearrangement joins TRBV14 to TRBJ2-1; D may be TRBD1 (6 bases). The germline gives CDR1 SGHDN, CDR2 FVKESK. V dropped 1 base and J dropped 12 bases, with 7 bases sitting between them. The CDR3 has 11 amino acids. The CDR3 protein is CASSQADRQFF. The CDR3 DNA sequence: TGTGCCAGCAGCCAAGCGGACAGGCAGTTCTTC.

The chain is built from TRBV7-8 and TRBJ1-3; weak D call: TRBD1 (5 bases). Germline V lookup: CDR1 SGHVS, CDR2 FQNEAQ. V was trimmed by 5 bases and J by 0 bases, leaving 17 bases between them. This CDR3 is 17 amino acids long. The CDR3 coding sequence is TGTGCCAGCAGCCCAGCCGTTGGGAGGGGCTCTGGAAACACCATATATTTT. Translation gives CASSPAVGRGSGNTIYF.